The rows below give T cell receptor beta chains drawn from one sample of a study of technical replicates of blood from several donors. Measured with immunoSEQ multiplex PCR; TCRdb has only the in-frame clones, and not every one. The sample holds approximately 75,000 clones, approximately 94% seen once. Sequenced input: T cells isolated from PBMCs. These receptors were collected from a human donor in good health. Each CDR3 is given with its conserved first and last residue. The D gene is left open where the match is weak. Size is stated for part of the rows, as once, few or many counts, or as a class when the clone is expanded.

clone size: .
V gene: TRBV6-5
J gene: TRBJ2-7
D gene: .
CDR3 DNA: TGTGCCAGCAGTTATACGGGACTGCCAACTGAGCAGTACTTC
CDR3 protein: CASSYTGLPTEQYF

clone size: .
V gene: TRBV7-2
J gene: TRBJ1-1
D gene: .
CDR3 DNA: TGTGCCAGCAGCTTAACAGTCAACACTGAAGCTTTCTTT
CDR3 protein: CASSLTVNTEAFF

clone size: .
V gene: TRBV9
J gene: TRBJ1-1
D gene: .
CDR3 DNA: TGTGCCAGCAGCCCTGGGGGGGCGGGGACTGAAGCTTTCTTT
CDR3 protein: CASSPGGAGTEAFF

clone size: once
V gene: TRBV28
J gene: TRBJ2-1
D gene: .
CDR3 DNA: TGTGCCAGCAGTCTCTATTACGATGAGCAGTTCTTC
CDR3 protein: CASSLYYDEQFF

clone size: .
V gene: TRBV4-2
J gene: TRBJ2-7
D gene: TRBD1
CDR3 DNA: TGTGCCAGCAGCGAAGGACAGGGTGACTACGAGCAGTACTTC
CDR3 protein: CASSEGQGDYEQYF

clone size: once
V gene: TRBV10-3
J gene: TRBJ2-7
D gene: .
CDR3 DNA: TGTGCCATCAGTGTTCAGGATCCCTCCTACGAGCAGTACTTC
CDR3 protein: CAISVQDPSYEQYF

clone size: .
V gene: TRBV28
J gene: TRBJ1-4
D gene: .
CDR3 DNA: TGTGCCAGCAGATTCCCCAGGGCACCTAATGAAAAACTGTTTTTT
CDR3 protein: CASRFPRAPNEKLFF

clone size: .
V gene: TRBV4-1
J gene: TRBJ2-3
D gene: TRBD2
CDR3 DNA: TGCGCCAGCAGCCAAGAGGCGGGAGGGCCGATAGATACGCAGTATTTT
CDR3 protein: CASSQEAGGPIDTQYF

clone size: .
V gene: TRBV6-1
J gene: TRBJ2-7
D gene: .
CDR3 DNA: TGTGCCAGCGAGCTCCTAAGCTCCTACGAGCAGTACTTC
CDR3 protein: CASELLSSYEQYF

clone size: .
V gene: TRBV28
J gene: TRBJ2-2
D gene: .
CDR3 DNA: TGTGCCAGCAGTTTAACTAGATGGCCCGGGGAGCTGTTTTTT
CDR3 protein: CASSLTRWPGELFF

clone size: .
V gene: TRBV7-9
J gene: TRBJ2-7
D gene: TRBD1
CDR3 DNA: TGTGCCAGCAGCCCACGGGACAGGGACGGCTACGAGCAGTACTTC
CDR3 protein: CASSPRDRDGYEQYF